This T cell receptor beta chain was retrieved from a study of vaccination effects on CD4 cells after COVID-19. With regard to this clone: Its target is unknown.

The repertoire was sequenced with immunoSEQ multiplex PCR; TCRdb's copy has only in-frame clones and lacks some. The repertoire holds tens of thousands of clones, with just under 75% as singletons. Sequencing followed a ViraFEST assay step that expanded antigen-specific CD4+ T cells with viral peptide pools. It was after 10 days of culture that CD4+ T cells were isolated. BNT162b2 vaccine or mRNA-1273 vaccine was given to participants in two doses. Fresh IL-2-containing medium replaced half the medium on days 3 and 7. V was pared by 7 bases and J by 4 bases, with 6 bases of the junction left unmatched. Germline CDR1 and CDR2: MNHEY and SVGAGI. The CDR3 is 13 amino acids.

The gene calls are TRBV6-5 and TRBJ2-5; 7 bases fit TRBD2. The sequencing used CD4+ T cells from PBMCs cultured with HCoV-229E spike peptides, collected after COVID-19 vaccination. The TCR sequence derives from a human donor who received a COVID-19 vaccine. The CDR3 sequence is CASIGGGRETQYF. CDR3 bases: TGTGCCAGCATTGGCGGGGGAAGAGAGACCCAGTACTTC.